The present entry profiles one T cell receptor (beta chain) with its context. The antigen remains unidentified. Indicated time point: persistent/refractory GD, antithyroid drugs over 5 years with positive TRAb. Isolated PBMC RNA provided the starting material for the TCR library. From each patient, around 10 milliliters of peripheral blood was drawn and collected into an EDTA anticoagulant tube. Germline V gene sequence: CDR1 MNHEY, CDR2 SMNVEV (reference sequence). Trimming removed 4 bases from V and 2 bases from J, with 17 bases in between. The CDR3 totals 16 residues. The data were obtained in a study of regulatory T cells in long-lasting Graves disease. Study-level information: Persistence in Graves' disease denoted antithyroid drug use beyond 5 years alongside positive TSH receptor antibodies.

Researchers made TCR beta libraries by using iRepertoire HTBI primers and running Arm-PCR on CDR3 regions. One entry per CDR3 protein results from TCRdb running MiXCR on the multiplex PCR reads. The profile shows 500,000 to 800,000 distinct CDR3 sequences, about 32% of them singletons. Study conclusions and caveats: When disease was persistent, TRBV28, TRBJ1-2 and TRBJ2-5 were the favored segments. Analyses excluded thyroid tissue, covering peripheral blood alone.

The source was peripheral blood mononuclear cells (PBMCs), collected when the disease was refractory, from a patient treated with antithyroid drugs. This receptor was obtained from a female donor with Graves disease. The chain couples TRBV27 to TRBJ2-5; TRBD2 is a possible D gene (5 bases). Here the CDR3 reads CASSSRPYPGQETQYF. The CDR3 DNA follows: TGTGCCAGCAGTTCCAGACCGTACCCGGGGCAAGAGACCCAGTACTTC.